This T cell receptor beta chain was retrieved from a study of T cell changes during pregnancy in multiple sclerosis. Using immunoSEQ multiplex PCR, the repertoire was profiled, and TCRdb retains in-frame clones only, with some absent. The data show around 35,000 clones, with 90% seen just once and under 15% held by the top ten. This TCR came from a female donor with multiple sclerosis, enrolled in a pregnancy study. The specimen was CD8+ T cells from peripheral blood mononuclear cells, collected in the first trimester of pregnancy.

The CDR3 reads CASSLTGTAGNTIYF. Written as DNA, the CDR3 is TGTGCCAGCAGCCTCACCGGGACAGCTGGAAACACCATATATTTT. The chain links TRBV28 to TRBJ1-3; 7 bases align to TRBD1. The CDR3 spans 15 residues. Losses at the gene ends were 6 bases for V and 2 bases for J; bases not matched to a gene: 7. CDR1 and CDR2 (germline): MDHEN, SYDVKM.